This entry describes one T cell receptor beta chain. The antigen is undetermined. This specimen belongs to a study of vaccination and CD4 T cells after COVID-19. Turning to the study itself: The stimulus for the cells was overlapping spike peptides derived from SARS-CoV-2, HCoV-NL63, HCoV-OC43 and HCoV-229E.

Indicated treatment: approximately nine-day PBMC culture with coronavirus spike peptide pools or control peptides (ViraFEST assay). Gathering of the CD4+ T cells, from the unexposed donor, took place before the COVID-19 pandemic (2011-2018). ViraFEST expanded antigen-specific T cells with peptide pools, then sequenced TCRs. Days 3 and 7 were when half the medium was replaced with fresh IL-2 medium. Sequence data for DNA of cultured CD4+ T cells were generated by the Oncomine TCR Beta short-read assay. TCRdb reanalysed the PCR reads using MiXCR and keeps one entry per CDR3 protein. The sample lists over 1,000 distinct CDR3 sequences, around 15% occurring once. The sample comprised CD4+ T cells from blood, cultured in vitro. This sequence originates from a human donor in good health.

CDR3 in amino acids: CASSLYGASSYEQYF. CDR3 in DNA: TGTGCCAGCAGCTTATACGGGGCAAGCTCCTACGAGCAGTACTTC. This rearrangement joins TRBV11-3 to TRBJ2-7, with D possibly being TRBD1 or TRBD2 (5 bases each). This CDR3 spans 15 amino acids. Germline CDR1 reads SGHNT; CDR2 reads YENEEA. V lost 2 bases to trimming and J lost 0 bases, with 11 bases between them.